Below, 9 T cell receptor beta chains from the same sample are listed, as sequenced in a study of tumor-infiltrating lymphocytes in localized non-small cell lung cancer. Assay used: immunoSEQ multiplex PCR; TCRdb lists only in-frame clones, some missing. The sample has 24,000 or so clones, less than 70% seen once. The sample was lung tumor tissue. Receptors originate from a human donor with non-small cell lung cancer.

The chain couples TRBV6-4 to TRBJ2-1, with D perhaps matching TRBD1 (5 bases). Looked up from germline, CDR1 is MRHNA and CDR2 is SNTAGT. Trimming left V 3 bases short and J 7 bases short, with 19 bases between. The CDR3 loop spans 16 amino acids. This chain's CDR3 is CASSDRGGKARNEQFF. The DNA of the CDR3 is TGTGCCAGCAGTGATAGGGGCGGAAAGGCCCGGAATGAGCAGTTCTTC.

This clone was seen just once. The chain recombines TRBV27 with TRBJ1-1; D is possibly TRBD1 (5 bases). Germline CDR1 is MNHEY and CDR2 is SMNVEV (reference sequence). The CDR3 extends over 15 amino acids. Trimming took 4 bases from V and 2 from J, leaving 14 bases between them. The CDR3 sequence is CASSSPGGANTEAFF. DNA for the CDR3: TGTGCCAGCAGTTCCCCGGGAGGGGCCAACACTGAAGCTTTCTTT.

This clone was seen a few times. This chain joins TRBV30 and TRBJ1-1; 9 bases match TRBD1. Trimming at V came to 3 bases and at J to 5 bases, leaving 10 bases not matched to a gene. The germline gives CDR1 GTSNPN, CDR2 SVGIG (reference sequence). CDR3 length: 15 amino acids. CDR3 sequence reads: CAWRKGQGWRTEAFF. The CDR3 nucleotides read TGTGCCTGGAGAAAAGGACAGGGGTGGAGAACTGAAGCTTTCTTT.

V usage is TRBV28 and J usage is TRBJ1-2; D is undetermined. The CDR3 consists of 12 residues. V lost 6 bases, J lost 4 bases, and 9 bases lay in between. Germline assignment: CDR1 MDHEN and CDR2 SYDVKM. This chain's CDR3 is CASSLGFYGYTF. Here the CDR3 DNA reads TGTGCCAGCAGCCTAGGGTTCTATGGCTACACCTTC.

J is TRBJ2-7 and V is TRBV5-1; TRBD1 is a possible D gene (5 bases). The CDR3 sequence is 13 residues long. V dropped 1 base and J dropped 3 bases, with 8 bases sitting between them. Germline assignment: CDR1 SGHRS and CDR2 YFSETQ. The CDR3 loop is CASSLNRGYEQYF. The DNA of the CDR3 is TGCGCCAGCAGCTTGAATAGGGGCTACGAGCAGTACTTC.

V is TRBV7-9 and J is TRBJ2-3; 11 bases fit TRBD2. CDR1 is SEHNR and CDR2 is FQNEAQ in the germline V gene (reference sequence). The CDR3 contains 16 residues. V shed 5 bases and J 3 bases; nucleotides not matched to a gene: 7. The CDR3 spells CASSKIAGGDTDTQYF. The CDR3 nucleotides are TGTGCCAGCAGCAAGATAGCGGGAGGGGATACAGATACGCAGTATTTT.

The rearrangement joins TRBV7-2 to TRBJ2-7; D may be TRBD2 (6 bases). Germline V CDR1 and CDR2: SGHTA, FQGNSA. The CDR3 is 15 amino acids. Trimming cost V 7 bases and J 6 bases, with 22 bases left between them. The CDR3, as DNA: TGTGCCAGCACCCAACCCGGGACTCCAGCCAGCGAGCAGTACTTC. It encodes CASTQPGTPASEQYF.

This rearrangement joins TRBV7-6 to TRBJ2-4; 9 bases fit TRBD2. V dropped 5 bases and J dropped 2; count of bases not matched to a gene: 10. The CDR3 is 17 amino acids. Germline V gene lookup returns CDR1 SGHVS and CDR2 FNYEAQ. The chain's CDR3 is CASSATVSGSPKNIQYF. The CDR3 nucleotides are TGTGCCAGCAGCGCTACCGTTAGCGGGAGTCCCAAAAACATTCAGTACTTC.

The chain carries TRBV29-1 and TRBJ2-5; D is unresolved. With 7 bases removed from V and 5 bases from J, the gap between germline ends came to 14 bases. Per germline, CDR1 SQVTM and CDR2 ANQGSEA. The length of the CDR3 is 12 residues. The CDR3 reads CSARPNTETQYF. CDR3 DNA: TGCAGCGCCCGCCCTAATACGGAGACCCAGTACTTC.